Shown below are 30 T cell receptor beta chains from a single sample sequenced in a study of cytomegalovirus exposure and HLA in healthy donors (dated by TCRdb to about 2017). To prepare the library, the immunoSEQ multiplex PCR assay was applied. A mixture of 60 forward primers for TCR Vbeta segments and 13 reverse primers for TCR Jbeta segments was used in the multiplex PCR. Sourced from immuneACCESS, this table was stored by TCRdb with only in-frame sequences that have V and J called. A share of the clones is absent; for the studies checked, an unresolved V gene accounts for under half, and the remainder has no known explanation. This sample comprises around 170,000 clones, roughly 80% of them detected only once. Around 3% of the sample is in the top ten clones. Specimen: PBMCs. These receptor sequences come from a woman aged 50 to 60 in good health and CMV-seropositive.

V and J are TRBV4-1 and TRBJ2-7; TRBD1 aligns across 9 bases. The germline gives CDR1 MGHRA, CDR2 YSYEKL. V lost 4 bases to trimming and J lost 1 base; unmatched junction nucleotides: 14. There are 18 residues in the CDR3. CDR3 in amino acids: CASSPLIRDRELSYEQYF. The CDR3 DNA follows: TGCGCCAGCAGCCCCCTGATTCGGGACAGGGAGCTGTCCTACGAGCAGTACTTC.

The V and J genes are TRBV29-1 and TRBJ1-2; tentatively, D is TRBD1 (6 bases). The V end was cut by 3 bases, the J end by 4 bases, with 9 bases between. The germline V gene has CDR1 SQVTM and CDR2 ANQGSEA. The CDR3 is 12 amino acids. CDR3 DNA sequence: TGCAGCGTTGACACAGGGATCTATGGCTACACCTTC. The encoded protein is CSVDTGIYGYTF.

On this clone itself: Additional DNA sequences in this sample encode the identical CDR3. CDR3 nucleotide sequence: TGTGCCAGCAGCCTCAGCGGGGGGGAAGAGACCCAGTACTTC. Translating gives CASSLSGGEETQYF. V is TRBV5-6 and J is TRBJ2-5; 10 bases match TRBD2. This CDR3 spans 14 amino acids. Germline trimming cut 4 bases from V and 3 bases from J; bases unmatched to any gene: 3. Germline-derived CDR1 and CDR2 are SGHDT and YYEEEE.

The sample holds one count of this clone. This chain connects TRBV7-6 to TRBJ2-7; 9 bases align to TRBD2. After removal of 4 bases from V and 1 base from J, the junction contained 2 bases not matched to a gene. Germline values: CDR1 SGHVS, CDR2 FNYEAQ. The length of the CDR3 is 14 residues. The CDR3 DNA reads TGTGCCAGCAGCTCTAGCGGGGCATCCTACGAGCAGTACTTC. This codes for CASSSSGASYEQYF.

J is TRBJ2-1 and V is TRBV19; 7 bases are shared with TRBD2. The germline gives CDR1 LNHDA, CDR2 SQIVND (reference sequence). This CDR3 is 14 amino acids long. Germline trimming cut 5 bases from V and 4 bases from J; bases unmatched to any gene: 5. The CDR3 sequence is CASSSSGIYNEQFF. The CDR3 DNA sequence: TGTGCCAGTAGTTCTAGCGGTATTTACAATGAGCAGTTCTTC.

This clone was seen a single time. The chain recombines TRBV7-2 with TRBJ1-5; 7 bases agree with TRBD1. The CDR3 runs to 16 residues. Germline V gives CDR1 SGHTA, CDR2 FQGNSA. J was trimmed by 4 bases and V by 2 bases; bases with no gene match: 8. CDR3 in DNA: TGTGCCAGCAGCTTAATGGGACAGCGCCTTAATCAGCCCCAGCATTTT. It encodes CASSLMGQRLNQPQHF.

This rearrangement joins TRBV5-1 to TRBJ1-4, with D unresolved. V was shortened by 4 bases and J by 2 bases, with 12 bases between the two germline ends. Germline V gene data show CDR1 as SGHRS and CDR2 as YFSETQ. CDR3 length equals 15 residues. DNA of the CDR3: TGCGCCAGCAGCGCCGCGGGAGGCACTAATGAAAAACTGTTTTTT. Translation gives CASSAAGGTNEKLFF.

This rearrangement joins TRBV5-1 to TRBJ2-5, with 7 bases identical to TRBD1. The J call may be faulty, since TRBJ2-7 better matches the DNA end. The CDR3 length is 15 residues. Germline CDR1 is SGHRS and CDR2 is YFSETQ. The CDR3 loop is CASSLQPGQIYEQYF. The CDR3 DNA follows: TGCGCCAGCAGCTTACAACCGGGACAGATCTACGAGCAGTACTTC.

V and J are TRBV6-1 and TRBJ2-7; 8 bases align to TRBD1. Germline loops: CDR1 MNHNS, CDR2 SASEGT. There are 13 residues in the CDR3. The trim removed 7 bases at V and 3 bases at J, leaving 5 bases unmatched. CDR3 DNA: TGTGCCAGCACCTATGGACAGGGCTACGAGCAGTACTTC. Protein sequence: CASTYGQGYEQYF.

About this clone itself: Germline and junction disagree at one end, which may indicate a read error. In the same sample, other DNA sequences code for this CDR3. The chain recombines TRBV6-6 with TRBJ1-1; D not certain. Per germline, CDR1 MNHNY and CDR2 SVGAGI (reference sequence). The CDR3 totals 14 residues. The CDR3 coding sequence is TGTGCTAGCAGTTTACCGGGGAGCGGCACTGAAGCCTTCTTT. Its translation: CASSLPGSGTEAFF.

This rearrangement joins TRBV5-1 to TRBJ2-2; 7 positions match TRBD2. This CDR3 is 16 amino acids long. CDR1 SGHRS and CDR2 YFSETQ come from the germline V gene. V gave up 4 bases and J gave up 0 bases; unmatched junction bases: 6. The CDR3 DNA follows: TGCGCCAGCAGCGGTCGGGGGGAAGCGAACACCGGGGAGCTGTTTTTT. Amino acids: CASSGRGEANTGELFF.

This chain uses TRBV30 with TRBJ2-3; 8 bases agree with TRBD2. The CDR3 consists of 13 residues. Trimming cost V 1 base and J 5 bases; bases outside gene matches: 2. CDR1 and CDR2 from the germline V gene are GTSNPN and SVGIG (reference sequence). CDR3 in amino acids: CAWSELAGDTQYF. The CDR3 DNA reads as TGTGCCTGGAGTGAGCTAGCGGGAGATACGCAGTATTTT.

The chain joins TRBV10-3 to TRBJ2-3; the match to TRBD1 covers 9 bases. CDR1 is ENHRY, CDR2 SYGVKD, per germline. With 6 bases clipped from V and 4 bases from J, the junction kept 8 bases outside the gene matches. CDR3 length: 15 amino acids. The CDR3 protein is CAISGWTGEADTQYF. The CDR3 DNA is TGTGCCATCAGCGGTTGGACAGGGGAGGCAGATACGCAGTATTTT.

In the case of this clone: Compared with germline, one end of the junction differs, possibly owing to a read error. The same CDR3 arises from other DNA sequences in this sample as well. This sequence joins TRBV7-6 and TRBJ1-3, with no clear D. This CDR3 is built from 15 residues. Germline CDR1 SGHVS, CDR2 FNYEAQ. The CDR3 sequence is CASSRSRDPGNTIYF. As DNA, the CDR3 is TGTGCCAGCAGCCGATCGAGGGATCCTGGGAACACCATATATTTT.

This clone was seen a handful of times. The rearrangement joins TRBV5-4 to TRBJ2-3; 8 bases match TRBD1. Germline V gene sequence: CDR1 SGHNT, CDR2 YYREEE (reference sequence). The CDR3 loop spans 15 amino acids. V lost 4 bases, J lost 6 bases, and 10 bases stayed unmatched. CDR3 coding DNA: TGTGCCAGCAGCCAGAGATCAGGGGGCGAGGATACGCAGTATTTT. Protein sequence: CASSQRSGGEDTQYF. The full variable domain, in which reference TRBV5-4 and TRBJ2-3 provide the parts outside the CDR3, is ETGVTQSPTHLIKTRGQQVTLRCSSQSGHNTVSWYQQALGQGPQFIFQYYREEENGRGNFPPRFSGLQFPNYSSELNVNALELDDSALYLCASSQRSGGEDTQYFGPGTRLTVL.

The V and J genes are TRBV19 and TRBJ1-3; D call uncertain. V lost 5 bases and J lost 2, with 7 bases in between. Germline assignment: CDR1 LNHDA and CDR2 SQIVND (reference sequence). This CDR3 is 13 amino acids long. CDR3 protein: CASSGQTGNTIYF. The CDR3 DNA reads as TGTGCCAGTAGTGGGCAGACTGGAAACACCATATATTTT.

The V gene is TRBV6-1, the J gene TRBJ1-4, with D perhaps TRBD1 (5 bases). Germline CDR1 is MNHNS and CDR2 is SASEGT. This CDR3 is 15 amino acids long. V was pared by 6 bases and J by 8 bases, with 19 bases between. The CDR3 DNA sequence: TGTGCCAGCAGCCGGGGTGGGGGGGGAGGCGAAAAACTGTTTTTT. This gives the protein CASSRGGGGGEKLFF.

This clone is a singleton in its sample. The DNA for the CDR3 is TGTGCCAGTAGGAAGACAGAGAACACTGAAGCTTTCTTT. Its translation: CASRKTENTEAFF. The chain combines TRBV19 with TRBJ1-1; possible D gene TRBD1, 5 bases. Germline CDR1 is LNHDA and CDR2 is SQIVND (reference sequence). The CDR3 length is 13 residues. Between the trimmed V and J ends, which lost 6 bases and 1 base, there was a span of 9 bases.

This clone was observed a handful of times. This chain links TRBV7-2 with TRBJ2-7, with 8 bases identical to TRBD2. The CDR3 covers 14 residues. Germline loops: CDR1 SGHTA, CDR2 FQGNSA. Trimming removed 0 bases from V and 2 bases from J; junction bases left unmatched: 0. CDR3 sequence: CASSLAGLAYEQYF. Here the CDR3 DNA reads TGTGCCAGCAGCTTAGCGGGACTAGCCTACGAGCAGTACTTC.

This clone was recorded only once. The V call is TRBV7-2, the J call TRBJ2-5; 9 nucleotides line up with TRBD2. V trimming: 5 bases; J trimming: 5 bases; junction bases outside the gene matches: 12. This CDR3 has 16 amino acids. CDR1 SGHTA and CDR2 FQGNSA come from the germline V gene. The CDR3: CASSPHRLAATETQYF. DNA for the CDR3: TGTGCCAGCAGCCCCCATAGACTAGCGGCTACCGAGACCCAGTACTTC.

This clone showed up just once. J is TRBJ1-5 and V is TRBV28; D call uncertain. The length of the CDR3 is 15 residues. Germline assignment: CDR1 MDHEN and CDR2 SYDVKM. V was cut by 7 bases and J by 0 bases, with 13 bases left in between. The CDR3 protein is CASINRRNSNQPQHF. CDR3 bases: TGTGCCAGCATCAACAGACGGAATAGCAATCAGCCCCAGCATTTT.

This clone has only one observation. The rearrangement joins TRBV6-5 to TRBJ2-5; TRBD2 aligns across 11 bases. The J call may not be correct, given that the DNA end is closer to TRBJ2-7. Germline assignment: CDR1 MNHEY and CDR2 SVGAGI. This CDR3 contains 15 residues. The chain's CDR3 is CASSYTTSGAYEQYF. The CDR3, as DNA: TGTGCCAGCAGTTACACGACTAGCGGGGCCTACGAGCAGTACTTC.

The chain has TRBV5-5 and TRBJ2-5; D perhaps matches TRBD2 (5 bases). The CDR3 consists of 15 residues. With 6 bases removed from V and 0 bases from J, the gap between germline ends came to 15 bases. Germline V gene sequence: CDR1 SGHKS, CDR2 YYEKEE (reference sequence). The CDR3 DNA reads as TGTGCCAGCACCGATCTCTGGGAGTACCAAGAGACCCAGTACTTC. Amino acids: CASTDLWEYQETQYF.

CDR3 coding DNA: TGTGCCAGTAAAGAGCTCGGGTCATCCTACGAGCAGTACTTC. It encodes CASKELGSSYEQYF. This chain uses TRBV19 with TRBJ2-7; no reliable D call. Trimming shortened V by 7 bases and J by 1 base, and 14 bases separated the two germline ends. Germline CDR1 reads LNHDA; CDR2 reads SQIVND (reference sequence). CDR3 length equals 14 residues. Full variable domain (rest looked up from reference TRBV19 and TRBJ2-7): DGGITQSPKYLFRKEGQNVTLSCEQNLNHDAMYWYRQDPGQGLRLIYYSQIVNDFQKGDIAEGYSVSREKKESFPLTVTSAQKNPTAFYLCASKELGSSYEQYFGPGTRLTVT.

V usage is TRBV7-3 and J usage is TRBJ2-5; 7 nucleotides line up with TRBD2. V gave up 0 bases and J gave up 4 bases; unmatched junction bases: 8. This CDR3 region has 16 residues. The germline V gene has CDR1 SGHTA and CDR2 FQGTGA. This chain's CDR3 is CASSLTGRGGIETQYF. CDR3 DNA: TGTGCCAGCAGCTTAACAGGGAGGGGCGGAATAGAGACCCAGTACTTC.

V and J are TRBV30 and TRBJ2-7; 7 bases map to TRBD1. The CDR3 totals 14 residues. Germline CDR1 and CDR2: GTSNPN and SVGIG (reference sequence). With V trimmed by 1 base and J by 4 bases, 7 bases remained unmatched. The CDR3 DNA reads TGTGCCTGGAGTGCGGGACAGCCGACTTACGAGCAGTACTTC. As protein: CAWSAGQPTYEQYF.

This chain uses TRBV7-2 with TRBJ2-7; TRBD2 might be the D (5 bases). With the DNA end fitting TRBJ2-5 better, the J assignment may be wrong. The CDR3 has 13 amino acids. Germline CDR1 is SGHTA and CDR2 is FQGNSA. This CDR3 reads CASSFGIQETQYF. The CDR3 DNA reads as TGTGCCAGCAGCTTCGGGATTCAAGAGACCCAGTACTTC.

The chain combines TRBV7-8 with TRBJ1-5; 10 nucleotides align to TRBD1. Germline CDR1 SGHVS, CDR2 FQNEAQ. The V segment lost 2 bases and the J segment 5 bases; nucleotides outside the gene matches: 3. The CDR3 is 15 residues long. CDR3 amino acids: CASSLSGTGDQPQHF. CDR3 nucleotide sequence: TGTGCCAGCAGCTTATCAGGGACAGGGGATCAGCCCCAGCATTTT.

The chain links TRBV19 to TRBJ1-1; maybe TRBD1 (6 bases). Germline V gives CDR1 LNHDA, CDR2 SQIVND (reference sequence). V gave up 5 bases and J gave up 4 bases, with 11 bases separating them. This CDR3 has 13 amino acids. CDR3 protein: CASSPQGTTEAFF. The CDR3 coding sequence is TGTGCCAGTAGTCCCCAGGGGACCACTGAAGCTTTCTTT. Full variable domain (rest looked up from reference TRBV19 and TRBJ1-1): DGGITQSPKYLFRKEGQNVTLSCEQNLNHDAMYWYRQDPGQGLRLIYYSQIVNDFQKGDIAEGYSVSREKKESFPLTVTSAQKNPTAFYLCASSPQGTTEAFFGQGTRLTVV.

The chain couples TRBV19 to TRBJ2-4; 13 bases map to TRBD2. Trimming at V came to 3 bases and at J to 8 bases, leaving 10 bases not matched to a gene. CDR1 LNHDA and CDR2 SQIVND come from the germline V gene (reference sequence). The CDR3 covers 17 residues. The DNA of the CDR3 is TGTGCCAGTAGTATGGGCAGACTAGCGGGGGGACACGACATTCAGTACTTC. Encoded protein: CASSMGRLAGGHDIQYF.